The sequence of this T cell receptor beta chain was determined in a study of blood T cell repertoires in COVID-19. Comments on this clone: Other nucleotide sequences in the sample specify the same CDR3.

Produced via immunoSEQ multiplex PCR; TCRdb's table is partial and in-frame only. The table has roughly 160,000 clones, about four fifths seen once. CDR1 and CDR2 from the germline V gene are LNHDA and SQIVND (reference sequence). Trimming removed 6 bases from V and 2 bases from J; junction bases left unmatched: 3. This CDR3 region has 13 residues. The source is a woman between 55 and 75 years old who had recovered from COVID-19. Specimen: PBMCs or T cells enriched from blood (not recorded which). The chain is built from TRBV19 and TRBJ2-7; 8 bases fit TRBD1. CDR3 DNA: TGTGCCAGTAGCAACAGGGGGACCTACGAGCAGTACTTC. Translated: CASSNRGTYEQYF. Based on the CDR3 plus reference TRBV19 and TRBJ2-7, the full variable domain is DGGITQSPKYLFRKEGQNVTLSCEQNLNHDAMYWYRQDPGQGLRLIYYSQIVNDFQKGDIAEGYSVSREKKESFPLTVTSAQKNPTAFYLCASSNRGTYEQYFGPGTRLTVT.